Shown below are 27 T cell receptor beta chains from a single sample sequenced in a study of a mutant IDH1 vaccine in newly diagnosed glioma. Only in-frame clones appear in the TCRdb table, and some are missing; sequencing was by immunoSEQ multiplex PCR. This sample has about 72,000 clones; over 75% occur once, and the top ten carry about an eighth. No cognate antigen is known for these TCRs. As for time point: week 23, last vaccination. Every vaccination contained 300 ug of the mutant IDH1 20-mer peptide and was paired with topical imiquimod. The source was PBMCs, collected from a glioma patient whose treatment included an IDH1 peptide vaccine. These receptors were collected from a man in his late teens or twenties with glioma.

J is TRBJ1-2 and V is TRBV19; no clear D. CDR1 is LNHDA, CDR2 SQIVND, per germline (reference sequence). V was trimmed by 7 bases and J by 4 bases, leaving 19 bases between them. There are 15 residues in the CDR3. CDR3 protein: CASKHRVHVIYGYTF. The CDR3, as DNA: TGTGCCAGTAAACACCGGGTCCATGTTATCTATGGCTACACCTTC.

The chain carries TRBV6-6 and TRBJ2-1, with TRBD2 as a possible D gene (6 bases). The CDR3 is 15 amino acids. V was pared by 4 bases and J by 6 bases, with 16 bases between. Germline CDR1 reads MNHNY; CDR2 reads SVGAGI (reference sequence). Written as DNA, the CDR3 is TGTGCCAGCAGTTCCCCGGGACTCTCCGCCAATGAGCAGTTCTTC. It codes for CASSSPGLSANEQFF.

The chain employs TRBV7-9 and TRBJ2-7; 11 bases are shared with TRBD1. Germline V gene data show CDR1 as SEHNR and CDR2 as FQNEAQ (reference sequence). This CDR3 comprises 16 residues. After removal of 4 bases from V and 0 bases from J, the junction contained 5 bases not matched to a gene. CDR3 sequence (DNA): TGTGCCAGCAGCTCGACCGGGACAGGGGGCTCCTACGAGCAGTACTTC. Its translation: CASSSTGTGGSYEQYF.

V gene TRBV6-6 combines with J gene TRBJ1-2; TRBD1 might be the D (6 bases). The CDR3 spans 14 residues. V was trimmed by 2 bases and J by 7 bases, leaving 14 bases between them. Germline V gene data show CDR1 as MNHNY and CDR2 as SVGAGI (reference sequence). The chain's CDR3 is CASSYKGGASGYTF. DNA of the CDR3: TGTGCCAGCAGTTACAAGGGGGGCGCGAGTGGCTACACCTTC.

The genes are TRBV2 and TRBJ2-5; D is uncertain. The CDR3 spans 15 residues. Trimming cost V 1 base and J 1 base, with 10 bases left between them. In germline, CDR1 is SNHLY, CDR2 FYNNEI. The CDR3 DNA follows: TGTGCCAGCAGTGAAGTTCAGCCCCTCCAAGAGACCCAGTACTTC. Translated, it gives CASSEVQPLQETQYF.

The gene calls are TRBV2 and TRBJ2-3; 9 positions agree with TRBD2. Per the germline V gene, CDR1 is SNHLY and CDR2 is FYNNEI. The CDR3 runs 16 residues. V shed 7 bases, J shed 3 bases, and the junction held 11 bases outside the gene matches. The CDR3 reads CASMRGVGLATDTQYF. The CDR3 region has the DNA TGTGCCAGCATGAGAGGAGTGGGACTAGCAACAGATACGCAGTATTTT.

The chain combines TRBV5-3 with TRBJ1-1, with a weak D call TRBD1 (6 bases). TRBV5-3 is an ORF; its function is uncertain. The CDR3 consists of 14 residues. V was cut by 3 bases and J by 6 bases, with 15 bases left in between. CDR3 sequence: CARSSTNEGAEAFF. In DNA, the CDR3 is TGTGCCAGAAGCTCAACTAACGAGGGGGCTGAAGCTTTCTTT.

The DNA for the CDR3 is TGTGCCAGCAGCGTCGGGGGGTACCATCAGCCCCAGCATTTT. Amino acids: CASSVGGYHQPQHF. The V gene is TRBV9, the J gene TRBJ1-5; D perhaps matches TRBD1 (5 bases). Germline V gene lookup returns CDR1 SGDLS and CDR2 YYNGEE. V lost 2 bases, J lost 5 bases, and 11 bases lay in between. The CDR3 length is 14 residues.

J is TRBJ1-1 and V is TRBV9, with 7 bases fitting TRBD1. The V segment lost 0 bases and the J segment 0 bases; nucleotides outside the gene matches: 5. This CDR3 comprises 16 residues. Germline V gene lookup returns CDR1 SGDLS and CDR2 YYNGEE. CDR3 bases: TGTGCCAGCAGCGTAGGGACAGGAACCATGAACACTGAAGCTTTCTTT. This encodes CASSVGTGTMNTEAFF.

V usage is TRBV7-8 and J usage is TRBJ2-7, with D hard to call. This CDR3 comprises 14 residues. Trimming pared 6 bases from V and 5 bases from J, leaving 17 bases between. Germline CDR1 SGHVS, CDR2 FQNEAQ. The CDR3 protein is CASSSSIVKHEQYF. In DNA, the CDR3 is TGTGCCAGCAGTTCCTCCATTGTGAAACACGAGCAGTACTTC.

The chain's CDR3 is CASSDPGPLETQYF. CDR3 nucleotide sequence: TGCGCCAGCAGCGACCCGGGACCTTTAGAGACCCAGTACTTC. V is TRBV4-1 and J is TRBJ2-5; TRBD1 or TRBD2 may be the D gene (5 bases each). The CDR3 runs to 14 residues. Germline V gene sequence: CDR1 MGHRA, CDR2 YSYEKL. V was pared by 5 bases and J by 4 bases, with 14 bases between.

J is TRBJ1-1 and V is TRBV5-6; possible D gene TRBD1, 6 bases. The ends were cut back, 5 bases at V and 0 bases at J, with 14 bases in the middle. This CDR3 is 15 amino acids long. Looked up from germline, CDR1 is SGHDT and CDR2 is YYEEEE. CDR3 region: CASSWEGGMNTEAFF. DNA for the CDR3: TGTGCCAGCAGTTGGGAGGGGGGCATGAACACTGAAGCTTTCTTT.

The chain combines TRBV29-1 with TRBJ2-3, with 7 bases that match TRBD2. The J segment lost 3 bases and the V segment lost 5 bases, leaving 2 bases of the junction unmatched. The germline V gene encodes CDR1 SQVTM and CDR2 ANQGSEA. The CDR3 runs to 12 residues. This CDR3 reads CSVSGATDTQYF. The CDR3 DNA sequence: TGCAGCGTTAGCGGGGCAACAGATACGCAGTATTTT.

The gene calls are TRBV6-5 and TRBJ2-7; D possibly corresponds to TRBD2 (5 bases). The germline CDR1 and CDR2 sequences are MNHEY and SVGAGI. CDR3 size: 14 residues. Trimming pared 2 bases from V and 1 base from J, leaving 9 bases between. DNA of the CDR3: TGTGCCAGCAGTTACGACTACTCGTCCTACGAGCAGTACTTC. Translation gives CASSYDYSSYEQYF.

This clone has only one observation. The rearrangement uses TRBV2 and TRBJ1-2; TRBD1 matches at 8 bases. The CDR3 runs to 18 residues. V gave up 0 bases and J gave up 4 bases; unmatched junction bases: 13. Looked up from germline, CDR1 is SNHLY and CDR2 is FYNNEI. The CDR3 DNA sequence: TGTGCCAGCAGTGAAGCGCTTTGGGACAGGCGAACCTTCTATGGCTACACCTTC. This codes for CASSEALWDRRTFYGYTF.

This clone was observed a few times. CDR3 bases: TGCAGCGTACCAGGGGGCGCCTCCGGATCCATAAACACTGAAGCTTTCTTT. This sequence encodes CSVPGGASGSINTEAFF. The chain links TRBV29-1 to TRBJ1-1; 8 bases agree with TRBD1. In germline, CDR1 is SQVTM, CDR2 ANQGSEA. There are 17 residues in the CDR3. V dropped 6 bases and J dropped 2; count of bases not matched to a gene: 17.

The rearrangement joins TRBV6-5 to TRBJ1-2; TRBD1 matches at 7 bases. The J segment lost 4 bases and the V segment lost 6 bases, leaving 2 bases of the junction unmatched. The CDR3 loop spans 12 amino acids. Germline V gene data show CDR1 as MNHEY and CDR2 as SVGAGI. The CDR3 coding sequence is TGTGCCAGCAGCAGACAGGGCTATGGCTACACCTTC. Residues: CASSRQGYGYTF.

This clone was counted a single time. The chain couples TRBV27 to TRBJ1-1; maybe TRBD1 (5 bases). This CDR3 is 15 amino acids long. The germline V gene encodes CDR1 MNHEY and CDR2 SMNVEV (reference sequence). Trimming shortened V by 3 bases and J by 1 base, and 12 bases separated the two germline ends. The CDR3 here is CASSLSDMENTEAFF. The CDR3 bases are TGTGCCAGCAGTTTGTCGGACATGGAGAACACTGAAGCTTTCTTT.

This chain connects TRBV6-5 to TRBJ2-5; 9 bases are shared with TRBD1. Germline V gives CDR1 MNHEY, CDR2 SVGAGI. This CDR3 region has 15 residues. The J segment lost 4 bases and the V segment lost 6 bases, leaving 9 bases of the junction unmatched. The CDR3 sequence: CASRPLGQGGETQYF. CDR3 DNA sequence: TGTGCCAGCAGACCCTTGGGACAGGGAGGAGAGACCCAGTACTTC.

This chain connects TRBV7-2 to TRBJ2-2; possible D gene TRBD1, 6 bases. Germline-derived CDR1 and CDR2 are SGHTA and FQGNSA. The CDR3 covers 15 residues. V was clipped by 5 bases and J by 2 bases, with 12 bases between them. CDR3 in amino acids: CASSGGRGNTGELFF. CDR3 in DNA: TGTGCCAGCAGCGGGGGCAGGGGTAACACCGGGGAGCTGTTTTTT.

This chain connects TRBV4-1 to TRBJ2-3, with 9 bases that match TRBD2. V lost 4 bases and J lost 1; bases outside the gene matches: 0. Germline V gives CDR1 MGHRA, CDR2 YSYEKL. The CDR3 loop spans 14 amino acids. The CDR3 DNA is TGCGCCAGCAGCCGGACTAGCGGCACAGATACGCAGTATTTT. Translated, it gives CASSRTSGTDTQYF.

The V and J genes are TRBV23-1 and TRBJ1-1; D remains ambiguous. TRBV23-1 is reported as an ORF; its role is uncertain. Trimming stripped 5 bases from V and 8 bases from J, with 18 bases between. The CDR3 sequence is 14 residues long. The CDR3 nucleotides read TGCGCCAGCAGTACTAGAAATCTTTCGGGCGAAGCTTTCTTT. As protein: CASSTRNLSGEAFF.

The V call is TRBV4-3, the J call TRBJ2-7; no clear D. Germline V gives CDR1 LGHNA, CDR2 YSLEER. This CDR3 has 15 residues. Trimming shortened V by 1 base and J by 0 bases, and 10 bases separated the two germline ends. CDR3 loop: CASSQVYAASYEQYF. The CDR3 DNA reads as TGCGCCAGCAGCCAAGTTTATGCCGCCTCCTACGAGCAGTACTTC.

The chain joins TRBV7-6 to TRBJ2-3; 7 bases align to TRBD1. Per germline, CDR1 SGHVS and CDR2 FNYEAQ. The CDR3 totals 14 residues. J lost 1 base, V lost 5 bases, and 3 bases had no gene match. The CDR3 region is CASSPDRGTDTQYF. CDR3 nucleotides: TGTGCCAGCAGCCCCGACAGGGGCACAGATACGCAGTATTTT.

This clone was detected once. The chain joins TRBV4-3 to TRBJ1-1; D ambiguous. CDR1 LGHNA and CDR2 YSLEER come from the germline V gene. V gave up 1 base and J gave up 1 base, with 7 bases separating them. The CDR3 is 14 amino acids. The CDR3, as DNA: TGCGCCAGCAGCCAAGGATCGAGGAACACTGAAGCTTTCTTT. Translated: CASSQGSRNTEAFF.

The CDR3 DNA reads TGTGCCAGCAGTGTGTTGTCGGGCAATCAGCCCCAGCATTTT. This translates into CASSVLSGNQPQHF. The V call is TRBV2, the J call TRBJ1-5; D ambiguous. V was trimmed by 4 bases and J by 2 bases, leaving 9 bases between them. Germline V gives CDR1 SNHLY, CDR2 FYNNEI. The CDR3 length is 14 residues.

V is TRBV7-2 and J is TRBJ2-7; D gene unclear. Per germline, CDR1 SGHTA and CDR2 FQGNSA. The CDR3 covers 12 residues. V was trimmed by 2 bases and J by 0 bases, leaving 2 bases between them. The CDR3 spells CASSLTSYEQYF. The CDR3 nucleotides are TGTGCCAGCAGCTTAACCTCCTACGAGCAGTACTTC. The full variable domain, with the rest looked up from reference TRBV7-2 and TRBJ2-7, is GAGVSQSPSNKVTEKGKDVELRCDPISGHTALYWYRQSLGQGLEFLIYFQGNSAPDKSGLPSDRFSAERTGGSVSTLTIQRTQQEDSAVYLCASSLTSYEQYFGPGTRLTVT.